This T cell receptor beta chain was identified in a study of identical twins. Every donor was a healthy Caucasian. General study findings and limits: One should note that invariant MAIT and iNKT cells could partly confound zero-insertion analyses.

On this clonotype: Antigen specificity is unknown.

One entry per CDR3 protein results from TCRdb running MiXCR on the 5' RACE reads. The sample records fewer than 900,000 distinct CDR3 sequences, around a sixth being singletons. These sequences were also reported in another study, on T cells expressing NK-cell markers.

The sequence was obtained from a woman younger than 30 in good health. The source material was PBMCs.

The CDR3 loop is CAISLGDTEAFF. CDR3 bases: TGTGCCATCAGCCTAGGGGACACTGAAGCTTTCTTT. This chain links TRBV10-3 with TRBJ1-1; a weak D match, TRBD1 (5 bases). Germline assignment: CDR1 ENHRY and CDR2 SYGVKD. The CDR3 is 12 amino acids. Trimming cost V 6 bases and J 3 bases, with 8 bases left between them.